These 5 T cell receptor beta chains originate from one sample sequenced in a study of blood T cell repertoires in COVID-19. Here immunoSEQ multiplex PCR was the method, and the copy in TCRdb shows in-frame clones only, minus some. Of over 100,000 clones listed, approximately 91% are singletons. Sequences were obtained from peripheral blood. These TCRs come from a man between 18 and 35 years old with acute or convalescent COVID-19.

CDR3 loop: CASSTGTVTDTQYF. CDR3 nucleotide sequence: TGTGCCAGTAGCACCGGGACAGTAACAGATACGCAGTATTTT. The chain combines TRBV19 with TRBJ2-3, with 7 bases matching TRBD1. Per germline, CDR1 LNHDA and CDR2 SQIVND (reference sequence). J lost 3 bases, V lost 6 bases, and 6 bases had no gene match. The CDR3 covers 14 residues. The variable domain in full, completed from reference TRBV19 and TRBJ2-3, reads DGGITQSPKYLFRKEGQNVTLSCEQNLNHDAMYWYRQDPGQGLRLIYYSQIVNDFQKGDIAEGYSVSREKKESFPLTVTSAQKNPTAFYLCASSTGTVTDTQYFGPGTRLTVL.

The rearrangement joins TRBV5-1 to TRBJ2-5, with 7 bases fitting TRBD1. V was clipped by 4 bases and J by 2 bases; unmatched bases: 5. This CDR3 is 14 amino acids long. The germline V gene has CDR1 SGHRS and CDR2 YFSETQ. CDR3 bases: TGCGCCAGCAGCAAGGACAGGTCACAAGAGACCCAGTACTTC. Protein: CASSKDRSQETQYF.

The chain couples TRBV2 to TRBJ1-1, with 8 nucleotides matching TRBD1. This CDR3 spans 18 amino acids. In germline, CDR1 is SNHLY, CDR2 FYNNEI. The V segment lost 1 base and the J segment 2 bases; nucleotides outside the gene matches: 12. The CDR3 DNA follows: TGTGCCAGCAGTGAAGGGTCCCCCGGGACAGGACTAAACACTGAAGCTTTCTTT. This encodes CASSEGSPGTGLNTEAFF.

The rearrangement links TRBV18 to TRBJ1-4; the D is unclear. The germline V gene has CDR1 KGHSH and CDR2 LQKENI. The V gene lost 4 bases and the J gene lost 3 bases, with 6 bases spanning the gap. The CDR3 has 13 amino acids. CDR3 nucleotide sequence: TGTGCCAGCTCACGAGGTGCTAATGAAAAACTGTTTTTT. Its translation: CASSRGANEKLFF. The full variable domain, completed using reference TRBV18 and TRBJ1-4, is NAGVMQNPRHLVRRRGQEARLRCSPMKGHSHVYWYRQLPEEGLKFMVYLQKENIIDESGMPKERFSAEFPKEGPSILRIQQVVRGDSAAYFCASSRGANEKLFFGSGTQLSVL.

The chain links TRBV27 to TRBJ1-1, with D hard to call. V was shortened by 8 bases and J by 1 base, with 8 bases between the two germline ends. Germline V gene data show CDR1 as MNHEY and CDR2 as SMNVEV (reference sequence). This CDR3 has 12 residues. The CDR3 is CASRSGNTEAFF. The CDR3 nucleotides are TGTGCCAGCCGGTCGGGGAACACTGAAGCTTTCTTT.